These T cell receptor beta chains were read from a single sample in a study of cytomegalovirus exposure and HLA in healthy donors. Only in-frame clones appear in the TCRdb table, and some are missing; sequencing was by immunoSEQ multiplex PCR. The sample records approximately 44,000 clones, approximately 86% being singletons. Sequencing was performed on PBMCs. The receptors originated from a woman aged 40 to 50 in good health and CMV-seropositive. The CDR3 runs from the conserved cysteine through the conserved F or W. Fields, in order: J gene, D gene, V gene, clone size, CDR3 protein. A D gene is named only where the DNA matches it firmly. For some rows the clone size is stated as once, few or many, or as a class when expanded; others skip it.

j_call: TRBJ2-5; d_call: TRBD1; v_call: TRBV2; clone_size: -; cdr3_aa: CASMWGTGQGVETQYF
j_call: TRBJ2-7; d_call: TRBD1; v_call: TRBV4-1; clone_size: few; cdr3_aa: CASSQVGTESSYEQYF
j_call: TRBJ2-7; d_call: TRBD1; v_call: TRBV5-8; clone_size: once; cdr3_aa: CASSPWGQSSYEQYF
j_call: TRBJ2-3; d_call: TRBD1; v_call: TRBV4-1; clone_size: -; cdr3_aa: CASSDRGRTDTQYF
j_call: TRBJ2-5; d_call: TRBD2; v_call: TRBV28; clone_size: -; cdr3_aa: CASSLTSGGQETQYF
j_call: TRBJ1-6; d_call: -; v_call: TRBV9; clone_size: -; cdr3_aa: CASSVDGLPGSPLHF
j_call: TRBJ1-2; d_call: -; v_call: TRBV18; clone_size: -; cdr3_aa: CASSPGVNYGYTF
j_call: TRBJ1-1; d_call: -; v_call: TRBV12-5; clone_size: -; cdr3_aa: CASGARVNTEAFF
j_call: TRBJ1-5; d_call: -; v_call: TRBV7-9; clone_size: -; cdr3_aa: CASSLDDPGQRGPQHF
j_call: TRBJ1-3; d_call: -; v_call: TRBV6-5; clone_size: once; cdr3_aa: CASSYADGSLGNTIYF
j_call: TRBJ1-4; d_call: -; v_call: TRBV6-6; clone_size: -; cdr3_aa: CASCGATNEKLFF
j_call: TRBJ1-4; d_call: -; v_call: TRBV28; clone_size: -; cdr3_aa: CASSTAVGKLFF
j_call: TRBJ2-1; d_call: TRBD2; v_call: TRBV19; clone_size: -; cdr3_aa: CASSTLAGGLNEQFF
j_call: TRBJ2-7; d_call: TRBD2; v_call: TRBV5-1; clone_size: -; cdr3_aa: CASSSAGGPGEQYF
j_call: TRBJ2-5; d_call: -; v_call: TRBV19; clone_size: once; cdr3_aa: CASSIGTDNQETQYF
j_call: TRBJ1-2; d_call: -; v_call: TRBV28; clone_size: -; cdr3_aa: CASREWDNSNYGYTF
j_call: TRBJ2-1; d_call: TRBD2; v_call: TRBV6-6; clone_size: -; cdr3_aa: CASSSSGTYNEQFF
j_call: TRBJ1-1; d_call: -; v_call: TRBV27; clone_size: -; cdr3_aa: CASSLSNLNTEAFF
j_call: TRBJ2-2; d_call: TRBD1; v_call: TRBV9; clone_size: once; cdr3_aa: CASSGTGNTGELFF
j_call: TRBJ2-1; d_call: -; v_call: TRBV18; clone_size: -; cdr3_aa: CASSPSGVWTNNEQFF
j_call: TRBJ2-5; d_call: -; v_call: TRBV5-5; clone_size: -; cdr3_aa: CASRPQGGETQYF
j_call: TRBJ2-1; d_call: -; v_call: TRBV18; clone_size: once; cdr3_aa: CASSAPSHNEQFF
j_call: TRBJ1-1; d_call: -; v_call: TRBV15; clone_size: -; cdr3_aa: CATSRVGEAAFF
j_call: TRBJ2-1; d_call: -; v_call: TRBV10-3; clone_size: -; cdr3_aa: CAISESGGQNNEQFF
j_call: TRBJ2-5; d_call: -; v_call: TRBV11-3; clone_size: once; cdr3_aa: CASSPGTPLETQYF
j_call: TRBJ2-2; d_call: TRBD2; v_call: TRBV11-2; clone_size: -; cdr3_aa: CASRPFLAGGGNTGELFF
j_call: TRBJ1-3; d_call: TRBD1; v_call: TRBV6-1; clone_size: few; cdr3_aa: CASRSQGLPGNTIYF
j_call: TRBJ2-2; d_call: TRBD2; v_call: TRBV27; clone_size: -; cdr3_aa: CASSLTVSSGANTGELFF
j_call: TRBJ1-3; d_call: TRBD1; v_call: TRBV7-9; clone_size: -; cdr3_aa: CATDRDSSGNTIYF
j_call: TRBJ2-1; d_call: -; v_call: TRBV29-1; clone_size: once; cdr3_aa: CSVGGSSYNEQFF
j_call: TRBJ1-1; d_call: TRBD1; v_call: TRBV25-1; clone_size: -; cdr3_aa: CASSEPGQGKTEAFF
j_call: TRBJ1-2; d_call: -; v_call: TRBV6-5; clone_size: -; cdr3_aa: CASSSMGTYGYTF
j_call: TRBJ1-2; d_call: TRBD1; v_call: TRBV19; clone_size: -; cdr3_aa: CASSIRPGSDRGPYGYTF
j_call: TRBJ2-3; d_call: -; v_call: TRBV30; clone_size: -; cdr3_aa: CAWNLWATRADTQYF
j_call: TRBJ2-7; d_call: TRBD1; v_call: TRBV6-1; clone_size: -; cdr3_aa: CASSSQGRAYEQYF
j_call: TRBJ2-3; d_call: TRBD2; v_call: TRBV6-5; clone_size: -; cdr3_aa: CASSPSGSSSDTQYF
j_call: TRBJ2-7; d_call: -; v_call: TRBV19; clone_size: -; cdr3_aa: CASSPRDSNSYEQYF